The rows below give T cell receptor beta chains drawn from one sample of a study of T cell responses to AZD1222 COVID-19 vaccine. This table comes from immunoSEQ multiplex PCR, and its TCRdb copy is limited to in-frame clones, with some not included. The data show 150,000 to 200,000 clones, approximately 92% seen once. Material: peripheral blood, obtained on day 0 of AZD1222 vaccination. The origin of the receptors is an adult in good health. Each CDR3 is given with its conserved first and last residue. The order of the fields is clone size, J gene, D gene, V gene, CDR3 protein, CDR3 DNA. The D gene is left open where the match is weak. The size of a clone is reported for some rows only, either as once, few or many, or as a class for expanded clones.

clone_size: -
j_call: TRBJ1-1
d_call: -
v_call: TRBV29-1
cdr3_aa: CSVRGGDTEAFF
cdr3_nt: TGCAGCGTGAGAGGGGGGGACACTGAAGCTTTCTTT

clone_size: -
j_call: TRBJ2-3
d_call: -
v_call: TRBV4-2
cdr3_aa: CASTYSPTSTDTQYF
cdr3_nt: TGTGCCAGCACTTACTCCCCGACTAGCACAGATACGCAGTATTTT

clone_size: -
j_call: TRBJ2-4
d_call: -
v_call: TRBV6-1
cdr3_aa: CASSVYRMTLAKNIQYF
cdr3_nt: TGTGCCAGCAGTGTGTACCGGATGACCTTAGCCAAAAACATTCAGTACTTC

clone_size: -
j_call: TRBJ2-7
d_call: -
v_call: TRBV6-2/TRBV6-3
cdr3_aa: CASSYGTVLYEQYF
cdr3_nt: TGTGCCAGCAGTTACGGGACGGTACTCTACGAGCAGTACTTC

clone_size: -
j_call: TRBJ1-1
d_call: -
v_call: TRBV7-8
cdr3_aa: CASSSGVLGTEAFF
cdr3_nt: TGTGCCAGCAGCTCAGGAGTTTTAGGCACTGAAGCTTTCTTT

clone_size: -
j_call: TRBJ2-7
d_call: -
v_call: TRBV18
cdr3_aa: CASSPPAGAAYEQYF
cdr3_nt: TGTGCCAGCTCACCACCGGCGGGGGCGGCCTACGAGCAGTACTTC

clone_size: -
j_call: TRBJ2-7
d_call: -
v_call: TRBV29-1
cdr3_aa: CSVTLTGSYEQYF
cdr3_nt: TGCAGCGTGACGCTGACAGGATCCTACGAGCAGTACTTC

clone_size: -
j_call: TRBJ1-2
d_call: TRBD1
v_call: TRBV7-9
cdr3_aa: CASRSSRGENGYTF
cdr3_nt: TGTGCCAGCAGATCAAGCAGGGGGGAAAATGGCTACACCTTC

clone_size: -
j_call: TRBJ1-3
d_call: -
v_call: TRBV27
cdr3_aa: CASITRGGSGNTIYF
cdr3_nt: TGTGCCAGCATCACGAGGGGAGGCTCTGGAAACACCATATATTTT

clone_size: -
j_call: TRBJ1-6
d_call: -
v_call: TRBV3-1/TRBV3-2
cdr3_aa: CASSRRGDSPLHF
cdr3_nt: TGTGCCAGCAGCCGGAGGGGGGACTCACCCCTCCACTTT

clone_size: -
j_call: TRBJ2-5
d_call: TRBD2
v_call: TRBV6-1
cdr3_aa: CASSEGTSGGKTQYF
cdr3_nt: TGTGCCAGCAGCGAAGGGACTAGCGGGGGAAAGACCCAGTACTTC

clone_size: -
j_call: TRBJ1-6
d_call: -
v_call: TRBV30
cdr3_aa: CAWSRTGGYSPLHF
cdr3_nt: TGTGCCTGGAGTCGGACGGGGGGGTATTCACCCCTCCACTTT

clone_size: -
j_call: TRBJ1-1
d_call: TRBD1
v_call: TRBV2
cdr3_aa: CASSKQGSAEAFF
cdr3_nt: TGTGCCAGCAGTAAACAGGGGAGCGCTGAAGCTTTCTTT

clone_size: -
j_call: TRBJ1-5
d_call: TRBD1
v_call: TRBV28
cdr3_aa: CASSLEDRGHRNQPQHF
cdr3_nt: TGTGCCAGCAGTTTAGAGGACAGGGGGCACCGCAATCAGCCCCAGCATTTT

clone_size: -
j_call: TRBJ2-6
d_call: -
v_call: TRBV27
cdr3_aa: CASSLSGGARDGANVLTF
cdr3_nt: TGTGCCAGCAGTTTATCTGGGGGCGCACGAGATGGGGCCAACGTCCTGACTTTC

clone_size: -
j_call: TRBJ1-2
d_call: TRBD1
v_call: TRBV7-2
cdr3_aa: CASSLSGEGGLNYGYTF
cdr3_nt: TGTGCCAGCAGCTTATCGGGGGAAGGGGGCCTCAACTATGGCTACACCTTC

clone_size: -
j_call: TRBJ2-1
d_call: -
v_call: TRBV7-2
cdr3_aa: CASSVQGRNEQFF
cdr3_nt: TGTGCCAGCAGCGTACAGGGTAGGAATGAGCAGTTCTTC

clone_size: -
j_call: TRBJ1-2
d_call: -
v_call: TRBV9
cdr3_aa: CASSVARGGYTF
cdr3_nt: TGTGCCAGCAGCGTAGCCCGTGGAGGCTACACCTTC

clone_size: -
j_call: TRBJ2-2
d_call: TRBD2
v_call: TRBV4-2
cdr3_aa: CASSQHGLVGAGELFF
cdr3_nt: TGTGCCAGCAGCCAACACGGACTAGTTGGGGCCGGGGAGCTGTTTTTT

clone_size: -
j_call: TRBJ2-2
d_call: TRBD1
v_call: TRBV10-3
cdr3_aa: CAISRDRAVGTGELFF
cdr3_nt: TGTGCCATCAGCCGGGACAGGGCCGTTGGGACCGGGGAGCTGTTTTTT

clone_size: -
j_call: TRBJ2-5
d_call: TRBD2
v_call: TRBV3-1/TRBV3-2
cdr3_aa: CASSHRRGGETQYF
cdr3_nt: TGTGCCAGCAGTCATCGTCGGGGGGGAGAGACCCAGTACTTC

clone_size: -
j_call: TRBJ1-1
d_call: -
v_call: TRBV27
cdr3_aa: CASSWGGRENTEAFF
cdr3_nt: TGTGCCAGCAGTTGGGGGGGCCGGGAGAACACTGAAGCTTTCTTT

clone_size: once
j_call: TRBJ1-1
d_call: -
v_call: TRBV10-3
cdr3_aa: CAISGTVGLSNTEAFF
cdr3_nt: TGTGCCATCTCGGGAACGGTCGGTCTATCGAACACTGAAGCTTTCTTT

clone_size: -
j_call: TRBJ1-4
d_call: -
v_call: TRBV7-2
cdr3_aa: CASCLLGANEKLFF
cdr3_nt: TGTGCCAGCTGCCTATTGGGGGCTAATGAAAAACTGTTTTTT

clone_size: -
j_call: TRBJ2-7
d_call: -
v_call: TRBV4-1
cdr3_aa: CASSQDRGGTPYEQYF
cdr3_nt: TGCGCCAGCAGCCAAGATCGAGGGGGTACCCCCTACGAGCAGTACTTC

clone_size: -
j_call: TRBJ1-6
d_call: -
v_call: TRBV10-2
cdr3_aa: CASRGGRGRVLSYNSPLHF
cdr3_nt: TGCGCCAGCAGGGGAGGGAGGGGAAGGGTCCTCTCCTATAATTCACCCCTCCACTTT

clone_size: -
j_call: TRBJ2-7
d_call: -
v_call: TRBV6-2/TRBV6-3
cdr3_aa: CASSPGVVSYEQYF
cdr3_nt: TGTGCCAGCAGCCCCGGGGTAGTGTCCTACGAGCAGTACTTC

clone_size: -
j_call: TRBJ2-7
d_call: TRBD1
v_call: TRBV7-6
cdr3_aa: CASSLYRGHYEQYF
cdr3_nt: TGTGCCAGCAGCTTATACAGGGGGCATTACGAGCAGTACTTC

clone_size: -
j_call: TRBJ2-7
d_call: TRBD2
v_call: TRBV3-1/TRBV3-2
cdr3_aa: CASRHTSGGSTSYEQYF
cdr3_nt: TGTGCCAGCAGGCATACTAGCGGGGGGTCAACCTCCTACGAGCAGTACTTC

clone_size: -
j_call: TRBJ1-5
d_call: -
v_call: TRBV6-6
cdr3_aa: CASSYSENQPQHF
cdr3_nt: TGTGCCAGCAGTTACTCGGAGAATCAGCCCCAGCATTTT

clone_size: -
j_call: TRBJ1-2
d_call: -
v_call: TRBV19
cdr3_aa: CASSMEDSGGYTF
cdr3_nt: TGTGCCAGTAGTATGGAGGACTCGGGAGGCTACACCTTC

clone_size: -
j_call: TRBJ2-3
d_call: TRBD1
v_call: TRBV10-2
cdr3_aa: CASSETTTRTGRNPQYF
cdr3_nt: TGCGCCAGCAGTGAGACTACAACAAGGACAGGGAGGAATCCGCAGTATTTT

clone_size: -
j_call: TRBJ2-2
d_call: -
v_call: TRBV7-9
cdr3_aa: CASSFLGGTGELFF
cdr3_nt: TGTGCCAGCAGCTTTCTGGGGGGCACCGGGGAGCTGTTTTTT

clone_size: few
j_call: TRBJ1-2
d_call: TRBD1
v_call: TRBV7-3
cdr3_aa: CASSSRAGGRSDGYTF
cdr3_nt: TGTGCCAGCAGCTCCAGGGCAGGGGGAAGGAGTGATGGCTACACCTTC

clone_size: -
j_call: TRBJ2-5
d_call: -
v_call: TRBV3-1/TRBV3-2
cdr3_aa: CASSAREETQYF
cdr3_nt: TGTGCCAGCAGCGCCCGTGAGGAGACCCAGTACTTC

clone_size: -
j_call: TRBJ1-1
d_call: -
v_call: TRBV3-1/TRBV3-2
cdr3_aa: CASSQADRNTEAFF
cdr3_nt: TGTGCCAGCAGCCAAGCAGACAGAAACACTGAAGCTTTCTTT

clone_size: -
j_call: TRBJ2-7
d_call: -
v_call: TRBV6-5
cdr3_aa: CASRDSGGYEQYF
cdr3_nt: TGTGCCAGCAGAGACTCCGGAGGCTACGAGCAGTACTTC

clone_size: -
j_call: TRBJ1-1
d_call: -
v_call: TRBV6-5
cdr3_aa: CASSILGGVYTEAFF
cdr3_nt: TGTGCCAGCAGTATCTTAGGAGGGGTGTACACTGAAGCTTTCTTT

clone_size: -
j_call: TRBJ1-6
d_call: TRBD1
v_call: TRBV9
cdr3_aa: CASSFTGGNSPLHF
cdr3_nt: TGTGCCAGCAGCTTCACAGGGGGGAATTCACCCCTCCACTTT

clone_size: -
j_call: TRBJ1-2
d_call: TRBD1
v_call: TRBV3-1/TRBV3-2
cdr3_aa: CASSYITTGMFNYGYTF
cdr3_nt: TGTGCCAGCAGCTACATTACGACAGGGATGTTTAACTATGGCTACACCTTC

clone_size: -
j_call: TRBJ1-1
d_call: TRBD1
v_call: TRBV11-2
cdr3_aa: CASSLGQGTTEAFF
cdr3_nt: TGTGCCAGCAGTCTGGGACAGGGGACCACTGAAGCTTTCTTT

clone_size: -
j_call: TRBJ1-6
d_call: -
v_call: TRBV5-1
cdr3_aa: CASSFTGPRYDSPLHF
cdr3_nt: TGCGCCAGCAGCTTTACAGGTCCACGATATGATTCACCCCTCCACTTT

clone_size: -
j_call: TRBJ2-1
d_call: -
v_call: TRBV27
cdr3_aa: CASSFLRSFNEQFF
cdr3_nt: TGTGCCAGCAGTTTTTTGAGGTCCTTTAATGAGCAGTTCTTC

clone_size: once
j_call: TRBJ1-3
d_call: -
v_call: TRBV14
cdr3_aa: CASSRVLSGNTIYF
cdr3_nt: TGTGCCAGCAGCCGGGTCCTCTCTGGAAACACCATATATTTT

clone_size: -
j_call: TRBJ1-6
d_call: -
v_call: TRBV3-1/TRBV3-2
cdr3_aa: CASSLGQYNSPLHF
cdr3_nt: TGTGCCAGCAGCCTTGGACAGTATAATTCACCCCTCCACTTT

clone_size: -
j_call: TRBJ2-5
d_call: TRBD2
v_call: TRBV9
cdr3_aa: CASSPAGRGLGETQYF
cdr3_nt: TGTGCCAGCAGCCCCGCGGGGAGGGGACTTGGGGAGACCCAGTACTTC

clone_size: -
j_call: TRBJ1-4
d_call: TRBD1
v_call: TRBV18
cdr3_aa: CASSPQGALGEKLFF
cdr3_nt: TGTGCCAGCTCACCACAGGGGGCGCTTGGTGAAAAACTGTTTTTT

clone_size: few
j_call: TRBJ1-1
d_call: -
v_call: TRBV6-1
cdr3_aa: CASSGALWGARNTEAFF
cdr3_nt: TGTGCCAGCAGTGGGGCGTTGTGGGGGGCGCGGAACACTGAAGCTTTCTTT

clone_size: -
j_call: TRBJ2-1
d_call: -
v_call: TRBV19
cdr3_aa: CASSIDSTTVSYNEQFF
cdr3_nt: TGTGCCAGTAGTATCGACTCGACGACGGTCTCCTACAATGAGCAGTTCTTC

clone_size: -
j_call: TRBJ2-1
d_call: TRBD2
v_call: TRBV10-3
cdr3_aa: CAITPGLAGGTYNEQFF
cdr3_nt: TGTGCCATCACTCCCGGACTAGCGGGGGGGACATACAATGAGCAGTTCTTC

clone_size: few
j_call: TRBJ1-5
d_call: -
v_call: TRBV7-2
cdr3_aa: CASSSTGRNQPQHF
cdr3_nt: TGTGCCAGCAGCTCAACAGGGCGCAATCAGCCCCAGCATTTT

clone_size: -
j_call: TRBJ1-4
d_call: TRBD1
v_call: TRBV18
cdr3_aa: CASSVPGQINEKLFF
cdr3_nt: TGTGCCAGCTCAGTGCCGGGACAGATTAATGAAAAACTGTTTTTT

clone_size: -
j_call: TRBJ2-3
d_call: TRBD2
v_call: TRBV7-9
cdr3_aa: CASSFAGGQTDTQYF
cdr3_nt: TGTGCCAGCAGCTTCGCGGGGGGGCAGACAGATACGCAGTATTTT